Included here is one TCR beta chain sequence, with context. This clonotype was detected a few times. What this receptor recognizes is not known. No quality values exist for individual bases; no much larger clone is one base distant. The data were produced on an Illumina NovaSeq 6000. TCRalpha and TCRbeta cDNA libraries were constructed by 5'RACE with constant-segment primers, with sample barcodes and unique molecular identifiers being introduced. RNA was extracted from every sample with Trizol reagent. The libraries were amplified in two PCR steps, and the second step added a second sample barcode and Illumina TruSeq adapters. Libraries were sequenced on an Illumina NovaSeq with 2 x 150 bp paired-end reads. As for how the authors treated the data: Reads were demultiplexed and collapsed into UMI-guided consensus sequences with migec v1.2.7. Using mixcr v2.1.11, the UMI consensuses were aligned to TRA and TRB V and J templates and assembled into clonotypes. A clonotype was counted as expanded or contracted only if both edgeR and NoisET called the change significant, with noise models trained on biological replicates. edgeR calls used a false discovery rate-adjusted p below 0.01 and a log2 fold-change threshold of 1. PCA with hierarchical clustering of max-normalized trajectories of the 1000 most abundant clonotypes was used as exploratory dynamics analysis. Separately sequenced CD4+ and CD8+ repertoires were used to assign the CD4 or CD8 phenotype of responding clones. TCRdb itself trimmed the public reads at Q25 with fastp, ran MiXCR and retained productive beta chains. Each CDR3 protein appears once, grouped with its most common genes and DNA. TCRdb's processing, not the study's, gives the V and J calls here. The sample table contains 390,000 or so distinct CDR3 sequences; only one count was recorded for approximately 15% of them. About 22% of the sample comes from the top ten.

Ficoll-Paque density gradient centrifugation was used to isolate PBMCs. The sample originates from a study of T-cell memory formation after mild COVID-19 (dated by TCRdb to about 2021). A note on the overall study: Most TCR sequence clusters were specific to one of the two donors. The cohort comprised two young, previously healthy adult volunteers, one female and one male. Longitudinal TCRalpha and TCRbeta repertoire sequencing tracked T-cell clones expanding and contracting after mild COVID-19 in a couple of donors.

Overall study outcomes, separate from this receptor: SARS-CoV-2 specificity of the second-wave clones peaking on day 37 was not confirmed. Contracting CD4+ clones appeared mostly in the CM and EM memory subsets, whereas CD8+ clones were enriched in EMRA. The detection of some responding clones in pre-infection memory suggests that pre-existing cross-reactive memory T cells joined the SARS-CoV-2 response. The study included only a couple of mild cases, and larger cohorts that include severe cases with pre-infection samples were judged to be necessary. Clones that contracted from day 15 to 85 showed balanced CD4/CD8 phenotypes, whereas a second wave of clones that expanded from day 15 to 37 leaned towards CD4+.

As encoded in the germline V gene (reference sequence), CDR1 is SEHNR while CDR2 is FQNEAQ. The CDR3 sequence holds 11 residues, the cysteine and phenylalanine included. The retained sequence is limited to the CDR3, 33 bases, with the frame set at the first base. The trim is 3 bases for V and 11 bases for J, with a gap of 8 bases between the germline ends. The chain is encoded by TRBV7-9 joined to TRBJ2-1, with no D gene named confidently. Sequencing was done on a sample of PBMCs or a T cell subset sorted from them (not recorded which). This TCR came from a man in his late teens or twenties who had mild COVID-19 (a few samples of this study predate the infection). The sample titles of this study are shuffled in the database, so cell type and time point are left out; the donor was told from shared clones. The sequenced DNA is TGTGCCAGCAGCTTCGCCGGTAAGCAGTTCTTC. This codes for CASSFAGKQFF.